This TCR beta chain was sequenced in a study of blood T cell repertoires in COVID-19. Study details: The United States, Italy and Spain were the sources of the acute and convalescent COVID-19 samples. In each case, the material was cDNA or gDNA derived from T cells, B-cell-depleted T cells, or PBMCs.

This clone was detected only once. As handled by the study authors: The assay estimated nucleated cells by amplifying reference gene primers. The data were produced by immunoSEQ multiplex PCR, yet TCRdb's version contains in-frame clones alone and is incomplete. D and trimming come from the DNA, and the V and J calls and clone size come from that table. The sample lists 200,000 to 300,000 clones, 86% occurring once. After removal of 3 bases from V and 3 bases from J, the junction contained 7 bases not matched to a gene. Germline CDR1 reads MGHRA; CDR2 reads YSYEKL. The CDR3 consists of 15 residues. The source is a woman aged 55-70 years who had recovered from COVID-19. What was sequenced was peripheral blood. V usage is TRBV4-1 and J usage is TRBJ2-7, with 8 positions matching TRBD1. CDR3 region: CASSQPDRVRYEQYF. CDR3 coding DNA: TGCGCCAGCAGCCAGCCGGACAGGGTGCGCTACGAGCAGTACTTC.